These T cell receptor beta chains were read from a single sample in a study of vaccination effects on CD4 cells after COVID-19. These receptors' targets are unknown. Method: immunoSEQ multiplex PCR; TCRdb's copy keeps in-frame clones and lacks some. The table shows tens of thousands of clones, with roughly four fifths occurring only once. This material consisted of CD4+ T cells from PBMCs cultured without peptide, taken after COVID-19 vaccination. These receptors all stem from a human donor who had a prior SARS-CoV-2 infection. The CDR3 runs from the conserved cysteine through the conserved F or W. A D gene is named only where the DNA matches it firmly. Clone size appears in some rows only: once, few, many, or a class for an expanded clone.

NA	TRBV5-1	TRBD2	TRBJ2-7	TGCGCCAGCAGCTTGAGTTTAAGGACTAGCGGGGGGATGGAGCAGTACTTC	CASSLSLRTSGGMEQYF
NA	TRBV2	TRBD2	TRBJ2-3	TGTGCCAGCAGAACTAGCGGCAGCACAGATACGCAGTATTTT	CASRTSGSTDTQYF
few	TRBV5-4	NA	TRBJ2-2	TGTGCCAGCAGCTTTGTTAGCGGGGAGCTGTTTTTT	CASSFVSGELFF
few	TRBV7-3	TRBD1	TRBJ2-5	TGTGCCAGCAGCTCTGACAGGGCCGGGACCCAGTACTTC	CASSSDRAGTQYF
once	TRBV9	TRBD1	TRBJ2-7	TGTGCCAGCAGCGTCGGGACAGGGGGTTCCTACGAGCAGTACTTC	CASSVGTGGSYEQYF
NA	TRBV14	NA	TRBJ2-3	TGTGCCAGCAGCCCCCTCCTTGGACAAGCTAGCACAGATACGCAGTATTTT	CASSPLLGQASTDTQYF
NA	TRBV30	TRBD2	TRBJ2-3	TGTGCCTGGTGTCTAGCGGGAGTCCCCGATACGCAGTATTTT	CAWCLAGVPDTQYF
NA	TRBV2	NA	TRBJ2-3	TGTGCTATACGGCAGGGAAACACAGATACGCAGTATTTT	CAIRQGNTDTQYF
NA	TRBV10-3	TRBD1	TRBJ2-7	TGTGCCATCAGTACGACCCAGGGGGCGTACGAGCAGTACTTC	CAISTTQGAYEQYF
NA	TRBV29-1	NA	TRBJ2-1	TGCAGCGTTGGGTCAGGGAGAGGCAATGAGCAGTTCTTC	CSVGSGRGNEQFF
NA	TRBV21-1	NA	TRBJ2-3	TGTGCCAGCAGCAAACTCCGTCGGGAGGATGGGGAAGATACGCAGTATTTT	CASSKLRREDGEDTQYF
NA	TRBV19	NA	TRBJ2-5	TGTGCCAGTAGGAGGTCCGCACTAATTTGGGGGACCCAGTACTTC	CASRRSALIWGTQYF
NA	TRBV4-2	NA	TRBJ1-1	TGTGCCAGCAGATCAACCTGGGGCTTTGGGACTGAAGCTTTCTTT	CASRSTWGFGTEAFF
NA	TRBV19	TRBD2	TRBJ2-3	TGTGCCAGGGCAAGGACTAGAGAAGATACGCAGTATTTT	CARARTREDTQYF
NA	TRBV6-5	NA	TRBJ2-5	TGTGCCAGCAGCCGACACCTGTACCAAGAGACCCAGTACTTC	CASSRHLYQETQYF
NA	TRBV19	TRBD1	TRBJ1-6	TGTGCCAGTAGTTTCAGGACAGGGGGAGATTCACCCCTCCACTTT	CASSFRTGGDSPLHF
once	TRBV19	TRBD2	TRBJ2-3	TGTGCCAGTAGCGCTCATCGACTAGCGGGGAAGCCTTGGTCGACAGATACGCAGTATTTT	CASSAHRLAGKPWSTDTQYF